This paragraph reports one T cell receptor (beta chain). Its antigen remains unidentified. Base qualities are missing; no much larger clone stands one base away. Sequencing was carried out with an Illumina HiSeq 1500. The public reads were reanalyzed by TCRdb: fastp trimming at Q25, MiXCR alignment, in-frame beta chains only. Identical CDR3 protein sequences are pooled into one entry, listed with their most common genes and DNA. The sample data list 360,000 or so distinct CDR3 sequences, and roughly 34% of these were observed just once. Approximately 13% of the sample is in the top ten clones. Its CDR3 holds 14 amino acids, cysteine through phenylalanine. CDR3 DNA is the only sequence kept; it has 42 bases, read in frame from the first base. V lost 6 bases and J lost 0 bases; the stretch between them is 9 bases long. CDR1 is given as SGHTA and CDR2 as FQGNSA, both from the germline V gene. This sample is drawn from a study of T cell repertoires in cytomegalovirus infection (dated by TCRdb to between 2019 and 2020). Turning to the overall study: Recently identified HLA-C-restricted CMV epitopes, whose presentation resists viral immunomodulation, were targeted by peptide stimulations together with well-studied HLA-B-restricted epitopes. Donor HLA type was relevant to the analysis, as public TCR beta signatures indicated carriage of CMV infection together with the matching HLA type.

The treatment or condition label corresponds to: in vitro stimulation with specific CMV peptide epitopes to enrich CMV-specific T cells. The paper as a whole reports these results and caveats: The ex vivo response was dominated by HLA-C-restricted CMV-specific TCR beta clonotypes, and the single most frequent clonotype in two of eight donors was supplied by these HLA-C-restricted clonotypes. Carriers of CMV infection plus the relevant HLA type were discriminated by the cumulative frequency of public TCR beta family members in the study cohort and in an independent 352-donor cohort.

The receptor was isolated from a human donor in good health (CMV status not recorded). Some clones in this sample may be carry-over from other donors' samples. The specimen comprised cultured PBMCs, sampled from culture after CMV antigen stimulation. The rearrangement joined TRBV7-2 to TRBJ1-3, with the D gene not confidently named. The nucleotide sequence is given as TGTGCCAGCAGTCGAGGCGACTCTGGAAACACCATATATTTT. Its amino acids are CASSRGDSGNTIYF.